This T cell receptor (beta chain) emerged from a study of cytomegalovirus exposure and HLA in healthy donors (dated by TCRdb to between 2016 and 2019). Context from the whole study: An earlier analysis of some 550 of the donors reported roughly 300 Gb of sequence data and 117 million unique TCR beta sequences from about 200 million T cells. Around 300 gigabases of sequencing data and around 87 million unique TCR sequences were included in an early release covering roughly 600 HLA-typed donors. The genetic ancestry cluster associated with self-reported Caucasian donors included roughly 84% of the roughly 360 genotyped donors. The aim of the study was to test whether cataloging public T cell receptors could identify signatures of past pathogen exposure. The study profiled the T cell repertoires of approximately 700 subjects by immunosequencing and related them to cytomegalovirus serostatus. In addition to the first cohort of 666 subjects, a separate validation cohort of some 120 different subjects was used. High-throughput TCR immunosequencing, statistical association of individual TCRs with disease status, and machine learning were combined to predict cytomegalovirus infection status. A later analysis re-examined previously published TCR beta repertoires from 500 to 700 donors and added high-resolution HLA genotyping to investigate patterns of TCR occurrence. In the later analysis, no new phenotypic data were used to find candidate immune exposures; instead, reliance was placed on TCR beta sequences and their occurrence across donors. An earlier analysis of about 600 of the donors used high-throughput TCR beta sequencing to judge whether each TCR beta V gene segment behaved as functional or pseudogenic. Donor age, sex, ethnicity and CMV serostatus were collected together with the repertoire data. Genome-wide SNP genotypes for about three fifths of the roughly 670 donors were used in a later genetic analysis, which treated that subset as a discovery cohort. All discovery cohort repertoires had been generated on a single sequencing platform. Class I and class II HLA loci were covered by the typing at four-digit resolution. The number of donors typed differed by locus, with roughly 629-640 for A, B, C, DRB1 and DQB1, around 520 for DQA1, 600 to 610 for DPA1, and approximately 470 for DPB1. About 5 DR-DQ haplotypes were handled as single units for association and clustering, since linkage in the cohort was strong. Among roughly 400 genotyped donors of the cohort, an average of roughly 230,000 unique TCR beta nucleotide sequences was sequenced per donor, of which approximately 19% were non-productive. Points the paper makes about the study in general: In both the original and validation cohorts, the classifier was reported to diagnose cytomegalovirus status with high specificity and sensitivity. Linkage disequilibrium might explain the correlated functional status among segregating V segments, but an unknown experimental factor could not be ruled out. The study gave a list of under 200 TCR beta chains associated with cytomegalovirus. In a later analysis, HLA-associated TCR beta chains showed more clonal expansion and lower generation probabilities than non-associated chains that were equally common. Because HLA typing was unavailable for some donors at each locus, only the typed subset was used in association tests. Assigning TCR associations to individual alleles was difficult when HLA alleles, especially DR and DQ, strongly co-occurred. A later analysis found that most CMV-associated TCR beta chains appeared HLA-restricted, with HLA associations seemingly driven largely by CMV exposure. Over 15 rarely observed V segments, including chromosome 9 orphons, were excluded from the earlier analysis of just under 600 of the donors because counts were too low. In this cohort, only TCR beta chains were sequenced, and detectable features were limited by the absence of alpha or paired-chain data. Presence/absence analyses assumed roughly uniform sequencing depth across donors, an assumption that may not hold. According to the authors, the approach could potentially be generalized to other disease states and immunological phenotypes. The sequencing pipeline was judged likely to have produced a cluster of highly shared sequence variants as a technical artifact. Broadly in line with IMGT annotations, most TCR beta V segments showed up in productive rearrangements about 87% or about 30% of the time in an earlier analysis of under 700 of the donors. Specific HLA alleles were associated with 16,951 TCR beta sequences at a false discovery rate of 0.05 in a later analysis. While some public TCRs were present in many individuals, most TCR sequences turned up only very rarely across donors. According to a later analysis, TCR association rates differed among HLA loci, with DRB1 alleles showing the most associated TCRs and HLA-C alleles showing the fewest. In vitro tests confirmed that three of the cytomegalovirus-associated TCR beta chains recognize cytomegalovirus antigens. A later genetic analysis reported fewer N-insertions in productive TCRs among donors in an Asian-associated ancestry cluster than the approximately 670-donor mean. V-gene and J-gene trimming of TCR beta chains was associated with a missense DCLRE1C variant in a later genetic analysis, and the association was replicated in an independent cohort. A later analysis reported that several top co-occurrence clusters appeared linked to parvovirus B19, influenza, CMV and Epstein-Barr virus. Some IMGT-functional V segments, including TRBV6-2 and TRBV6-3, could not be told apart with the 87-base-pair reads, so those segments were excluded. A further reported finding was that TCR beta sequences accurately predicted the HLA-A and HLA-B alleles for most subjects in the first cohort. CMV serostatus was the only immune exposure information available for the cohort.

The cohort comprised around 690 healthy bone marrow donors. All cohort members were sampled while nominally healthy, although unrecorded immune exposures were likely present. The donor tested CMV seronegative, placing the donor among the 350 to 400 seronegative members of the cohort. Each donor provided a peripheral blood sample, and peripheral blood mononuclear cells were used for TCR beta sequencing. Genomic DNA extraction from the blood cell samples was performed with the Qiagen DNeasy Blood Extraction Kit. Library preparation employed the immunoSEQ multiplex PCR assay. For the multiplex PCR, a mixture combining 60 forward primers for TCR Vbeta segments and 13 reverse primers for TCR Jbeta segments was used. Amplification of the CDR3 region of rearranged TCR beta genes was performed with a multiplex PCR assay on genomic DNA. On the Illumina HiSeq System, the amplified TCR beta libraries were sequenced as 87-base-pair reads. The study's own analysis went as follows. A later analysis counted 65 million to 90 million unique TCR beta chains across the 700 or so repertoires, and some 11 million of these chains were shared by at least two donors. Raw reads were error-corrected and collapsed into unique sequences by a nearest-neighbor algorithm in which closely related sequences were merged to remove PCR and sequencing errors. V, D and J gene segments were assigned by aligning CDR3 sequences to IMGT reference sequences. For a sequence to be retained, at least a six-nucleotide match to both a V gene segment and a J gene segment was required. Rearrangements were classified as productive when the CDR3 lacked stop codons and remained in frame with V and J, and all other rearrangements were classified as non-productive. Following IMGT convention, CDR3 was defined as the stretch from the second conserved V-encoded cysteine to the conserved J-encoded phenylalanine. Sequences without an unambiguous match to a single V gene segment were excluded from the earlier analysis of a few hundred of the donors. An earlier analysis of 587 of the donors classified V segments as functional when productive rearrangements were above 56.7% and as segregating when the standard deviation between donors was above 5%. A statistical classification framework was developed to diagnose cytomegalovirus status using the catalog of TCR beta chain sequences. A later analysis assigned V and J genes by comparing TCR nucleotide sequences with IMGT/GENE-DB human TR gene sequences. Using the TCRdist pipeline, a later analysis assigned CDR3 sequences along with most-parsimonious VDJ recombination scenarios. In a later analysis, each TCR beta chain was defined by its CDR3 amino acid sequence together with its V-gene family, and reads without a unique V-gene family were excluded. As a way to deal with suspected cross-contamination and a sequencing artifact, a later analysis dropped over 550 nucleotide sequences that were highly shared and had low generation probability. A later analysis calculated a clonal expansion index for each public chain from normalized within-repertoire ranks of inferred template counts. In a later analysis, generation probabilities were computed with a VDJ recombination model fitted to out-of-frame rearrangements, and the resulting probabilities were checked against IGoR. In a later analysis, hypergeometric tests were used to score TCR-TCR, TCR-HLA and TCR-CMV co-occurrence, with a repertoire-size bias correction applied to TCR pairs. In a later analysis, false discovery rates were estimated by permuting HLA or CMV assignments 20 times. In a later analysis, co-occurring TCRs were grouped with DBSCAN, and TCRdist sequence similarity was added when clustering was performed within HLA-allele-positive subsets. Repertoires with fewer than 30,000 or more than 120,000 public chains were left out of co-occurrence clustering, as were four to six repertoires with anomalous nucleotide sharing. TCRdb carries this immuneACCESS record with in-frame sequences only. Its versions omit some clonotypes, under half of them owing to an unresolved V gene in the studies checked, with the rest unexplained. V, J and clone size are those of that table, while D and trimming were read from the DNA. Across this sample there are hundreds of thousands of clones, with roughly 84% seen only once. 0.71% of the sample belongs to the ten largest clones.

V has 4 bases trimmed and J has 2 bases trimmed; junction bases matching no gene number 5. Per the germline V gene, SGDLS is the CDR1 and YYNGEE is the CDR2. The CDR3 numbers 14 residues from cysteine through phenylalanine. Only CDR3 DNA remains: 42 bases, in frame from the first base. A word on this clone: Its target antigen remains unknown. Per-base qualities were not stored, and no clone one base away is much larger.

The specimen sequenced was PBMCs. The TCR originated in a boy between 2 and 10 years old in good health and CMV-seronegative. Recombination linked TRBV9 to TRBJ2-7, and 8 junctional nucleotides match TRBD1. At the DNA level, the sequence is TGTGCCAGCAGCCCAGGACAGGGCGCCTACGAGCAGTACTTC. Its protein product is CASSPGQGAYEQYF.